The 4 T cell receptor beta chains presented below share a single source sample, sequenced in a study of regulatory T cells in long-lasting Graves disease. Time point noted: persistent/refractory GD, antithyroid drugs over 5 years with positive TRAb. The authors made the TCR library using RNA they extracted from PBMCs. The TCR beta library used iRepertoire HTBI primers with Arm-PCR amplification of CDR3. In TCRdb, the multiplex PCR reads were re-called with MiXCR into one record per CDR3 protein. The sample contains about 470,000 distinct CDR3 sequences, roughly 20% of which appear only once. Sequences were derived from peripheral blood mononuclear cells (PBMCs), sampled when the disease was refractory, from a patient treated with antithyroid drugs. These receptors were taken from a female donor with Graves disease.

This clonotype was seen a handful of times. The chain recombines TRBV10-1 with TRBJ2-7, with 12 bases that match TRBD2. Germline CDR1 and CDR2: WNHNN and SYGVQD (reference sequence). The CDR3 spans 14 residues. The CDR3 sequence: CDHLRLAGVREQYF. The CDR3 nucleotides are TGCGATCACCTCAGACTAGCGGGAGTCCGCGAGCAGTACTTC.

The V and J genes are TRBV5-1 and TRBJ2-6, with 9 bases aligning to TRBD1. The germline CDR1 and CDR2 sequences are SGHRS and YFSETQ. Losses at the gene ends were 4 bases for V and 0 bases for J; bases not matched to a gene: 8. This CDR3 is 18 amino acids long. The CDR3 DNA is TGCGCCAGCAGCATATTGGACAGGGGAAGCTCTGGGGCCAACGTCCTGACTTTC. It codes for CASSILDRGSSGANVLTF.

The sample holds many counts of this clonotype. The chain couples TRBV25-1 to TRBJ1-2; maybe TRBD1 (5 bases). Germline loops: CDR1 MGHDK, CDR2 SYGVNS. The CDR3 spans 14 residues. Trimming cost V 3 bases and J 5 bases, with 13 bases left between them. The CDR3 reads CASSDSTGPYGYTF. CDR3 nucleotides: TGTGCCAGCAGTGATTCTACAGGACCTTATGGCTACACCTTC.

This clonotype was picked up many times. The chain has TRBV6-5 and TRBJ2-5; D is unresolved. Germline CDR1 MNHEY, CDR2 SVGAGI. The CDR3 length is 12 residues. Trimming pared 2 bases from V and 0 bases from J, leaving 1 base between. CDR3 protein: CASSYDQETQYF. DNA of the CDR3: TGTGCCAGCAGTTACGACCAAGAGACCCAGTACTTC.